These T cell receptor beta chains were read from a single sample in a study of blood T cell repertoires in COVID-19. Clones were sequenced by immunoSEQ multiplex PCR, and TCRdb holds only the in-frame ones, with some missing. This table has 97,000 or so clones, around 87% appearing once. Sequencing was done on a sample of peripheral blood. These TCRs come from a man aged 50 to 59 with active or convalescent COVID-19. CDR3s include the opening cysteine and the closing phenylalanine or tryptophan. Fields, in order: J gene, clone size, D gene, V gene, CDR3 protein, CDR3 DNA. D genes are given only for firm matches. Rows give clone size only sometimes, using once, few, many, or a class for an expanded clone.

TRBJ2-1 | - | TRBD1 | TRBV2 | CASRRQGAYNEQFF | TGTGCCAGCAGGAGACAGGGAGCCTACAATGAGCAGTTCTTC
TRBJ1-2 | - | - | TRBV3-1/TRBV3-2 | CASSQGGGAGYTF | TGTGCCAGCAGCCAAGGAGGGGGGGCTGGCTACACCTTC
TRBJ2-5 | - | TRBD2 | TRBV7-2 | CASSSTSGGAIQETQYF | TGTGCCAGCAGCTCAACTAGCGGGGGGGCGATCCAAGAGACCCAGTACTTC
TRBJ2-3 | - | - | TRBV2 | CASRGASASTDTQYF | TGTGCCAGCAGAGGGGCTAGCGCTAGCACAGATACGCAGTATTTT
TRBJ1-1 | - | - | TRBV19 | CASSTPPNKPEAFF | TGTGCCAGTAGTACCCCGCCTAATAAGCCTGAAGCTTTCTTT
TRBJ1-1 | once | TRBD1 | TRBV29-1 | CSVEGTGAGEAFF | TGCAGCGTTGAAGGGACAGGGGCCGGTGAAGCTTTCTTT
TRBJ1-5 | - | - | TRBV5-6 | CASSLAGASNQPQHF | TGTGCCAGCAGCTTGGCGGGTGCGAGCAATCAGCCCCAGCATTTT
TRBJ1-2 | - | - | TRBV5-4 | CASSAGTPNYGYTF | TGTGCCAGCAGCGCCGGGACACCTAACTATGGCTACACCTTC
TRBJ1-5 | - | - | TRBV19 | CASRQDSNQPQHF | TGTGCCAGTAGACAAGATAGCAATCAGCCCCAGCATTTT
TRBJ2-1 | - | TRBD2 | TRBV10-3 | CAISAGLAGGRFREQFF | TGTGCCATCAGTGCCGGACTAGCGGGGGGGAGGTTCCGGGAGCAGTTCTTC